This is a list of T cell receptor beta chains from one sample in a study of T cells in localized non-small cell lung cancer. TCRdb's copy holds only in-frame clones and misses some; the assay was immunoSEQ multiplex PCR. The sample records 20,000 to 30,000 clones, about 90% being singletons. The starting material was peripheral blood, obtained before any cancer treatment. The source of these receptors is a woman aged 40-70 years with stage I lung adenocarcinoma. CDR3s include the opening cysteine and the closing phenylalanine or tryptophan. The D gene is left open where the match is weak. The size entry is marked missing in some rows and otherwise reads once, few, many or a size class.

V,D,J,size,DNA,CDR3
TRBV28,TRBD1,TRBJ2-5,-,TGTGCCAGCAGCTCGGGACAGCGCCAAGAGACCCAGTACTTC,CASSSGQRQETQYF
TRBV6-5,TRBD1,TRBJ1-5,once,TGTGCCAGCAGAGACAGGGTTGGACAGCCCCAGCATTTT,CASRDRVGQPQHF
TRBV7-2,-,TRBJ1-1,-,TGTGCCAGCAGCATAGAAGGGCAGGCAAACACTGAAGCTTTCTTT,CASSIEGQANTEAFF
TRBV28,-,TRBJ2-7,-,TGTGCCAGCAGAGGTGGGCGGGGGCCTAACTACGAGCAGTACTTC,CASRGGRGPNYEQYF
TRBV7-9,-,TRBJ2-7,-,TGTGCCAGCAGCCCATTCGGCAGGTCCTCCTACGAGCAGTACTTC,CASSPFGRSSYEQYF
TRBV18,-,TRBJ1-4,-,TGTGCCAGCTCACCCGGACTGATCGAGATCTCTAATGAAAAACTGTTTTTT,CASSPGLIEISNEKLFF
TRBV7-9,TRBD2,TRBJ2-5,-,TGTGCCAGCAGCTTCGGGCTAGCGGGCCAAGAGACCCAGTACTTC,CASSFGLAGQETQYF
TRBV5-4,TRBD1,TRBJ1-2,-,TGTGCCAGCAAAGATCACAGGGGTCCAGATGGCTACACCTTC,CASKDHRGPDGYTF
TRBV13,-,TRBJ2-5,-,TGTGCCAGCAGCTTAGGGGACAACCAAGAGACCCAGTACTTC,CASSLGDNQETQYF
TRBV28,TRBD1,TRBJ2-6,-,TGTGCCAGCAGCCGGAGGACAGGAATGAGGACCAACGTCCTGACTTTC,CASSRRTGMRTNVLTF
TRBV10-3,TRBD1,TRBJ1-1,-,TGTGCCATCAGTGACAGGGGGGTGAACACTGAAGCTTTCTTT,CAISDRGVNTEAFF
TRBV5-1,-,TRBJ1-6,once,TGCGCCAGCAGCTCAAACAGGGTGGCCTATAATTCACCCCTCCACTTT,CASSSNRVAYNSPLHF
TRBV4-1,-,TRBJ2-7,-,TGCGCCAGCAGCCAATCAAGTTTTGGGAGCTCCTACGAGCAGTACTTC,CASSQSSFGSSYEQYF
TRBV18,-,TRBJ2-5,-,TGTGCCAGCTCACCAGTCTCTAGTAGAATAGGCGGGAAAGAGACCCAGTACTTC,CASSPVSSRIGGKETQYF
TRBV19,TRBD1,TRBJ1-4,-,TGTGCCAGTTGGTTAGGGGGCATGAGAACTAATGAAAAACTGTTTTTT,CASWLGGMRTNEKLFF
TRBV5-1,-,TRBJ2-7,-,TGCGCCAGCAGCCCGGATGAGCAGGGTGTTTACGAGCAGTACTTC,CASSPDEQGVYEQYF
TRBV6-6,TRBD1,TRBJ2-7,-,TGTGCCAGCAGCCCGACCGGGACAGGGTCCTACGAGCAGTACTTC,CASSPTGTGSYEQYF
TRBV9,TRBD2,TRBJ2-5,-,TGTGCCAGCAGCGCGGGGACTAGCGGGGGCACGGAAAGGGAGACCCAGTACTTC,CASSAGTSGGTERETQYF
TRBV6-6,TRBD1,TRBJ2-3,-,TGTGCCAGCGGGGACAGGGGAACAGATACGCAGTATTTT,CASGDRGTDTQYF
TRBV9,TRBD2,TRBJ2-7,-,TGTGCCAGCAGCCCTCGGGCTAGCGGGGGATCTTACGAGCAGTACTTC,CASSPRASGGSYEQYF
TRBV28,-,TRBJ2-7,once,TGTGCCAGCGGTGCCCTAACCTACGAGCAGTACTTC,CASGALTYEQYF
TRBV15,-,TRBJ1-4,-,TGTGCCACGCGTCGAGAGGAGTCTGTAAATGAAAAACTGTTTTTT,CATRREESVNEKLFF
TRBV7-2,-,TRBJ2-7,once,TGTGCCAGCAGCACACGACAGGTCTCCTACGAGCAGTACTTC,CASSTRQVSYEQYF
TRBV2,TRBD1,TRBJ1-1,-,TGTGCCAGCAGTGAAAGGGGGACAGCGGAAGCTTTCTTT,CASSERGTAEAFF
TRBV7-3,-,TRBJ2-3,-,TGTGCCAGCAGCTTTTGGGAAGGAGCGCCTAGCACAGATACGCAGTATTTT,CASSFWEGAPSTDTQYF
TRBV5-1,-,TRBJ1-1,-,TGCGCCAGCAGGACCTATACGGGGCTAACAAACACTGAAGCTTTCTTT,CASRTYTGLTNTEAFF
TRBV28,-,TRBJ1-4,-,TGTGCCAGCAGTTTATTGGGGGCGCGTGAAAAACTGTTTTTT,CASSLLGAREKLFF
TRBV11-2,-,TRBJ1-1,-,TGTGCCAGCAGCTTAGGTCGGGGGGCGGACACTGAAGCTTTCTTT,CASSLGRGADTEAFF
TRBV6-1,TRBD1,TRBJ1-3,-,TGTGCCACCACCGGGACAGGGACTTTCGGAAACACCATATATTTT,CATTGTGTFGNTIYF
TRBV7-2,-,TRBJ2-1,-,TGTGCCAGCAGCTTGGTGAGGGGGGCCGACTACAATGAGCAGTTCTTC,CASSLVRGADYNEQFF
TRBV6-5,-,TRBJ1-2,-,TGTGCCAGCAGTTACGATCGATATGGCTACACCTTC,CASSYDRYGYTF
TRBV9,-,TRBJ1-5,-,TGTGCCAGCAGCAAAGGGGTTAGCAATCAGCCCCAGCATTTT,CASSKGVSNQPQHF
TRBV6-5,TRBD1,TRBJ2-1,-,TGTGCCAGCCATGGACCGGGACAGCCGAAAAATGAGCAGTTCTTC,CASHGPGQPKNEQFF
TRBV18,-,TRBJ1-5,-,TGTGCCAGCTCACCGTTTAGTCAGTCCAATCAGCCCCAGCATTTT,CASSPFSQSNQPQHF
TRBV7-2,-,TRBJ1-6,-,TGTGCCAGCAGCTTATCGGGAGGGTCAAGTAATTCACCCCTCCACTTT,CASSLSGGSSNSPLHF
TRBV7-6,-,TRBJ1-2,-,TGTGCCAGCAGCTTAGGCGGGATGGGAGGCTACACCTTC,CASSLGGMGGYTF
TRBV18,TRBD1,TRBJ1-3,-,TGTGCCAGCTCACCCAACCACAGGGGGACTGGAAACACCATATATTTT,CASSPNHRGTGNTIYF
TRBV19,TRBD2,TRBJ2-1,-,TGTGCCAGCTCTAGCGGGGGCTGGAATGAGCAGTTCTTC,CASSSGGWNEQFF
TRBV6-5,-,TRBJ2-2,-,TGTGCCAGCAGGTCCGCCGGGGAGCTGTTTTTT,CASRSAGELFF
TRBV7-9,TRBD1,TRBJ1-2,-,TGTGCCAGCAGCGAAATCGGACAGGGGATCTATGGCTACACCTTC,CASSEIGQGIYGYTF
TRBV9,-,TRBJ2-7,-,TGTGCCAGCAGCCCCGGGGACGAGCAGTACTTC,CASSPGDEQYF
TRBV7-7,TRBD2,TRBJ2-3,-,TGTGCTAGCAGCCCGACTAGCGGGGTTGGTGATACGCAGTATTTT,CASSPTSGVGDTQYF
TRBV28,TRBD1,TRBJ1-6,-,TGTGCCAGCAGCCTGGGACAGCCAAATTCACCCCTCCACTTT,CASSLGQPNSPLHF
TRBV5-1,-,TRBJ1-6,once,TGCGCCAGCAGACAGGATCGTTCACCCCTCCACTTT,CASRQDRSPLHF
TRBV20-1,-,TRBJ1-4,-,TGTGCGGGCAGTAATGAAAAACTGTTTTTT,CAGSNEKLFF
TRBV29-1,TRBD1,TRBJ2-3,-,TGCAGCGTTGTTGACAGGGGACTCTTGGATACGCAGTATTTT,CSVVDRGLLDTQYF
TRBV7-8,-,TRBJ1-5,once,TGTGCCAGCAGCAGTGACACGATCTCCAATCAGCCCCAGCATTTT,CASSSDTISNQPQHF
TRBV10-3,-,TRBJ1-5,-,TGTGCCATCAGTGACTCAGGGGTTGGGCAGCCCCAGCATTTT,CAISDSGVGQPQHF
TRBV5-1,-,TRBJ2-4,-,TGCGCCAGCAGCCTTTCAGGTTGGGGAGCCAAAAACATTCAGTACTTC,CASSLSGWGAKNIQYF
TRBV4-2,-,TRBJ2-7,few,TGTGCCAGCAGCCAAGTCGGAGTGGAGGGGTTGGACGAGCAGTACTTC,CASSQVGVEGLDEQYF
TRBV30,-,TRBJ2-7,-,TGTGCCTGGAGTCGATGGGACGAGCAGTACTTC,CAWSRWDEQYF
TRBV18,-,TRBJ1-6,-,TGTGCCAGCTCACCACCGAGTTCACCCCTCCACTTT,CASSPPSSPLHF
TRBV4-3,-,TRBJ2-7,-,TGCGCCAGCAGCCAAGTGGAGGGTAGTTCCTACGAGCAGTACTTC,CASSQVEGSSYEQYF
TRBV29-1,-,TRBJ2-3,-,TGCAGCGTTGGAGGACAGAGGGCAGTCACAGATACGCAGTATTTT,CSVGGQRAVTDTQYF